The rows below give T cell receptor beta chains drawn from one sample of a study of control samples from healthy donors and cancer patients. Sequencing used immunoSEQ multiplex PCR; TCRdb keeps in-frame clones, though not all of them. Among around 94,000 clones listed, about 88% were seen once. The specimen sequenced was blood. The receptors originated from a woman aged 45 to 65 in good health. The CDR3 runs from the conserved cysteine through the conserved F or W. A D gene is named only where the DNA matches it firmly. Not all rows give a size; the values are once, few, many and, for expanded clones, a class.

d_call j_call clone_size v_call cdr3_aa cdr3_nt
. TRBJ1-1 once TRBV6-2/TRBV6-3 CASSYLGETEAFF TGTGCCAGCAGTTACTTGGGGGAAACTGAAGCTTTCTTT
. TRBJ1-1 . TRBV19 CASSIDRGSTEAFF TGTGCCAGTAGTATAGATCGTGGGAGCACTGAAGCTTTCTTT
TRBD2 TRBJ2-1 . TRBV5-1 CASSLDASGRNNEQFF TGCGCCAGCAGCTTGGATGCTAGCGGGCGTAACAATGAGCAGTTCTTC
TRBD2 TRBJ2-5 . TRBV7-9 CASSYGLAGVETQYF TGTGCCAGCAGTTACGGACTAGCGGGGGTAGAGACCCAGTACTTC
. TRBJ1-1 . TRBV9 CASSKTSRALGASEAFF TGTGCCAGCAGTAAGACCTCCCGAGCGTTGGGGGCGAGTGAAGCTTTCTTT
. TRBJ1-6 . TRBV4-2 CATSTGNSPLHF TGTGCCACTTCCACGGGGAATTCACCCCTCCACTTT
. TRBJ1-2 . TRBV11-2 CASSLEGSLGYGYTF TGTGCCAGCAGCTTAGAAGGGTCACTGGGCTATGGCTACACCTTC
. TRBJ2-7 . TRBV7-2 CASSLRSLSYEQYF TGTGCCAGCAGCTTAAGATCTTTATCTTACGAGCAGTACTTC
TRBD1 TRBJ2-2 . TRBV5-1 CASSLATRTGENTGELFF TGCGCCAGCAGCTTGGCCACCCGGACAGGGGAAAACACCGGGGAGCTGTTTTTT
. TRBJ2-3 few TRBV2 CATLEGGRSTDTQYF TGTGCCACTCTCGAGGGAGGCAGGTCCACAGATACGCAGTATTTT
. TRBJ2-7 . TRBV4-3 CASSQDFNRDFYEQYF TGCGCCAGCAGCCAAGATTTTAACAGGGACTTTTACGAGCAGTACTTC
TRBD2 TRBJ2-5 . TRBV11-2 CASSFRGSGVETQYF TGTGCCAGCAGCTTTAGGGGTAGCGGGGTCGAGACCCAGTACTTC
. TRBJ1-2 . TRBV10-3 CAISESYTSIGYTF TGTGCCATCAGTGAGTCCTATACATCGATTGGCTACACCTTC
TRBD1 TRBJ2-7 . TRBV9 CASSVGTGGSYEQYF TGTGCCAGCAGCGTGGGGACAGGGGGGTCCTACGAGCAGTACTTC
TRBD1 TRBJ1-6 . TRBV7-3 CASSLNNRGRGSPLHF TGTGCCAGCAGCTTAAATAACAGGGGGAGAGGATCACCCCTCCACTTT
. TRBJ1-5 few TRBV28 CATRRGGGRNQPQHF TGTGCCACCCGCCGAGGGGGGGGGCGCAATCAGCCCCAGCATTTT
. TRBJ1-1 . TRBV5-1 CASSPGLRLMAEAFF TGCGCCAGCAGCCCGGGCCTGCGTCTTATGGCTGAAGCTTTCTTT
. TRBJ1-2 . TRBV11-2 CASSSWEDYGYTF TGTGCCAGCAGCTCCTGGGAAGACTATGGCTACACCTTC
. TRBJ2-2 . TRBV9 CASSVLRGPNTGELFF TGTGCCAGCAGCGTACTGCGGGGGCCTAACACCGGGGAGCTGTTTTTT
TRBD1 TRBJ2-7 . TRBV10-3 CAIFLRTGAYEQYF TGTGCCATCTTTCTACGGACAGGGGCCTACGAGCAGTACTTC
. TRBJ1-6 . TRBV19 CASSDGSSYNSPLHF TGTGCCAGTAGTGACGGGAGCTCCTATAATTCACCCCTCCACTTT
. TRBJ2-7 . TRBV19 CASSRSMAYEQYF TGTGCCAGTAGTCGCAGCATGGCCTACGAGCAGTACTTC
TRBD1 TRBJ1-2 . TRBV20-1 CSASTGQGYGYTF TGCAGTGCTAGTACCGGACAGGGTTATGGCTACACCTTC
. TRBJ2-7 . TRBV14 CASSQEWVEQYF TGTGCCAGCAGCCAAGAGTGGGTGGAGCAGTACTTC
. TRBJ2-3 . TRBV29-1 CSVGGRYTDTQYF TGCAGCGTTGGGGGAAGGTATACAGATACGCAGTATTTT
. TRBJ1-1 . TRBV5-4 CASSLIRGTEAFF TGTGCCAGCAGCTTGATCAGGGGAACTGAAGCTTTCTTT
. TRBJ2-7 . TRBV5-1 CASSLAGEQYF TGCGCCAGCAGTCTAGCTGGCGAGCAGTACTTC
. TRBJ2-4 . TRBV9 CASSAVQGSGNIQYF TGTGCCAGCAGCGCCGTACAGGGATCTGGAAACATTCAGTACTTC
TRBD2 TRBJ2-1 . TRBV5-8 CASSLGTGGLYNEQFF TGTGCCAGCAGCTTGGGGACCGGGGGACTATACAATGAGCAGTTCTTC